This TCR beta chain was obtained from a study of PD-1 blockade in classical Hodgkin lymphoma. Relapse was seen in all patients after autologous stem cell transplantation, and brentuximab vedotin exposure was variable. With regard to this clone: Its antigen is unidentified.

Trimming removed 6 bases at V and 9 bases at J, with 15 bases between. CDR1 and CDR2 from the germline V gene are SQVTM and ANQGSEA. The CDR3 is 12 amino acids. Study conclusions and caveats: Complete responders showed a baseline diversity that resembled the diversity of newly diagnosed patients.

Here immunoSEQ multiplex PCR was the method, and the copy in TCRdb shows in-frame clones only, minus some. The data hold 14,000 to 15,000 clones, with 55% to 70% observed a single time. The genes are TRBV29-1 and TRBJ2-1, with no clear D. This TCR came from a human donor with classical Hodgkin lymphoma. The sample was peripheral blood mononuclear cells (PBMCs), taken at baseline. The CDR3 DNA sequence: TGCAGCGTAACAGACAACCTCCCTGAGCAGTTCTTC. It yields the protein CSVTDNLPEQFF.